Below, 8 T cell receptor beta chains from the same sample are listed, as sequenced in a study of T cells in Graves' hyperthyroidism and ophthalmopathy. TCR beta CDR3 regions were amplified from RNA transcripts. A set of HTBI primers served as the primers for a first-round RT-PCR of the TCR CDR3. Via MiXCR, TCRdb re-called the multiplex PCR reads, giving one row per CDR3 protein. The sample gives fewer than 450,000 distinct CDR3 sequences, roughly 17% of which show up once; 30% to 40% is in the top ten. Input material: blood. The receptor source for this set is a woman aged 30 to 39 with Graves' hyperthyroidism that later progressed to Graves' ophthalmopathy.

In this sample, this clonotype turned up many times. The rearrangement uses TRBV6-5 and TRBJ2-1; D may be TRBD2 (6 bases). Germline V gene sequence: CDR1 MNHEY, CDR2 SVGAGI. CDR3 length: 16 amino acids. Trimming cost V 2 bases and J 5 bases, with 16 bases left between them. CDR3 amino acids: CASSYHTGTGNNEQFF. The CDR3 DNA is TGTGCCAGCAGTTACCATACCGGGACTGGAAACAATGAGCAGTTCTTC.

Many counts were recorded for this clonotype. This chain links TRBV7-2 with TRBJ2-3; possibly TRBD2 for D (6 bases). V shed 11 bases and J shed 1 base, with 16 bases lying between them. Germline assignment: CDR1 SGHTA and CDR2 FQGNSA. The CDR3 is 14 amino acids. The CDR3 protein is CAAGSGVRTDTQYF. The CDR3 bases are TGTGCCGCCGGGTCGGGGGTACGCACAGATACGCAGTATTTT.

J is TRBJ2-7 and V is TRBV19; D unresolved. The CDR3 contains 12 residues. V lost 10 bases, J lost 2 bases, and 12 bases lay in between. Germline values: CDR1 LNHDA, CDR2 SQIVND (reference sequence). The CDR3 nucleotides read TGTGCCATGCTGACCAAACCCTACGAGCAGTACGTC. This encodes CAMLTKPYEQYV.

This clonotype was detected ten times or more. The chain couples TRBV5-6 to TRBJ2-3; D might be TRBD2 (6 bases). The CDR3 extends over 14 amino acids. The V gene's germline CDR1 is SGHDT and CDR2 YYEEEE. V shed 3 bases and J shed 1 base, with 9 bases lying between them. CDR3 protein: CASSSPGGTDTQYF. The CDR3 bases are TGTGCCAGCAGCTCTCCGGGGGGCACAGATACGCAGTATTTT.

A few counts support this clonotype. The gene calls are TRBV5-8 and TRBJ1-1; D ambiguous. Germline V gene data show CDR1 as SGHTS and CDR2 as YDEGEE. This CDR3 region has 13 residues. The V gene lost 6 bases and the J gene lost 0 bases, with 9 bases spanning the gap. The CDR3 nucleotides are TGTGCCAGCATCTATTCAATGAACACTGAAGCTTTCTTT. Encoded protein: CASIYSMNTEAFF.

At least ten counts were recorded for this clonotype. The genes are TRBV7-8 and TRBJ1-1; 11 bases fit TRBD1. CDR1 SGHVS and CDR2 FQNEAQ come from the germline V gene. CDR3 size: 16 residues. Losses at the gene ends were 4 bases for V and 0 bases for J; bases not matched to a gene: 4. CDR3 residues: CASSWGTGGMNTEAFF. The CDR3 nucleotides read TGTGCCAGCAGCTGGGGGACAGGGGGTATGAACACTGAAGCTTTCTTT. The whole variable domain, filled in from reference TRBV7-8 and TRBJ1-1, reads GAGVSQSPRYKVAKRGQDVALRCDPISGHVSLFWYQQALGQGPEFLTYFQNEAQLDKSGLPSDRFFAERPEGSVSTLKIQRTQQEDSAVYLCASSWGTGGMNTEAFFGQGTRLTVV.

This clonotype was seen ten or more times. The junction shows a germline mismatch at one end, possibly a read error. The rearrangement links TRBV27 to TRBJ2-6, with TRBD2 as a possible D gene (7 bases). CDR1 and CDR2 from the germline V gene are MNHEY and SMNVEV (reference sequence). The CDR3 spans 14 residues. The CDR3 sequence: CATGGADGANVLTF. CDR3 nucleotides: TGTGCCACGGGGGGCGCGGACGGGGCCAACGTCCTGACCTTC.

At least ten counts were recorded for this clonotype. The chain combines TRBV19 with TRBJ2-7; the D gene is possibly TRBD1 (6 bases). V shed 4 bases and J shed 2 bases, with 15 bases lying between them. This CDR3 contains 15 residues. In germline, CDR1 is LNHDA, CDR2 SQIVND (reference sequence). CDR3 bases: TGTGCCAGTAGTAAGGGGGAGACCTCCACCTACGAGCAGTACTTC. Translation: CASSKGETSTYEQYF.